Given below is one T cell receptor beta chain in context. The target antigen is unknown. The source of the sample is a study of T cell responses to AZD1222 COVID-19 vaccine. Study as a whole: Doses given second, at about 4 or about 12 weeks, were pooled.

Some clones are missing from TCRdb's copy, which holds only in-frame ones; the method was immunoSEQ multiplex PCR. The data show approximately 140,000 clones, around nine tenths seen once. Study-level points and caveats: No day 14 peak samples; only post-peak repertoires were characterized. Baseline testing showed seropositivity in only a handful of AZD1222 recipients. Dominant at 160-218 and 743-854, vaccine-associated CD4 TCRs also spanned spike.

The junction had 5 bases not matched to a gene; V was cut back by 0 bases and J by 8 bases. Germline V lookup: CDR1 SGHRS, CDR2 YFSETQ. The CDR3 runs 15 residues. The source is an adult in good health. This specimen was peripheral blood, taken on day 0 of AZD1222 vaccination. The chain couples TRBV5-1 to TRBJ1-4; TRBD1 aligns across 9 bases. CDR3 sequence reads: CASSLEGQGREKLFF. CDR3 bases: TGCGCCAGCAGCTTGGAAGGACAGGGGAGGGAAAAACTGTTTTTT.